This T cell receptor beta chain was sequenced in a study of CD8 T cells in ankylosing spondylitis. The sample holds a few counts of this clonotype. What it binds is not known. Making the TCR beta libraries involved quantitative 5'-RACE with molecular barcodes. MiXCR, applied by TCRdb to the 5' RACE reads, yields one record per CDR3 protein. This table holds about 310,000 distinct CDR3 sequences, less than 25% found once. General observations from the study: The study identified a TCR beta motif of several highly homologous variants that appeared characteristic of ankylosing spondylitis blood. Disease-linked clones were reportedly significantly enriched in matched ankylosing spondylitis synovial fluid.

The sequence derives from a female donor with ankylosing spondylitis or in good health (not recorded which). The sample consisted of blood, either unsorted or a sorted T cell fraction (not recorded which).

CDR3 amino acids: CAIRAASEAFF. The CDR3 region has the DNA TGTGCCATCAGAGCAGCGAGTGAAGCTTTCTTT. The chain has TRBV10-3 and TRBJ1-1; the D is unclear. The ends were cut back, 6 bases at V and 7 bases at J, with 9 bases in the middle. The germline gives CDR1 ENHRY, CDR2 SYGVKD. This CDR3 comprises 11 residues.